Here is one TCR beta chain with its context. Its antigen is not known. The data originate from a study of CXCR3-negative and CXCR3-positive naive CD8 T cells. Findings of the study overall: Each naive subset displayed comparably high diversity, whereas memory CD8+ cells displayed much lower diversity. Cryopreservation partially lowered CXCR3 expression, so most assays used fresh PBMCs. The study found more hydrophobic TRB CDR3s in CXCR3-positive naive cells than in CXCR3-negative naive cells.

The germline CDR1 and CDR2 sequences are SGHVS and FNYEAQ. The CDR3 is 13 amino acids. The libraries of TRB cDNA were prepared using 5' RACE with UMI labels. TCRdb reprocessed the 5' RACE reads and stores each CDR3 protein as one record, lacking DNA. This table lists more than 65,000 distinct CDR3 sequences. The origin of this receptor is a human donor in good health. Some clones in this sample may be carry-over from other donors' samples. The sample comprised naive CXCR3- CD8+ T cells from blood. Indicated subset: CD45RO-CCR7+CD27+CD95- naive CD8+ T cells lacking CXCR3 (TNR3-). The rearrangement links TRBV7-6 to TRBJ2-7; lacking DNA, the TRBD1 call made by TCRdb goes unchecked. Here the CDR3 reads CASSTGESYEQYF.